Included here is one T cell receptor beta chain sequence, with context. Its antigen remains unidentified. This record belongs to a study of Siglec-9 on CD8 T cells in melanoma. Study-wide points: In melanoma tumors, a Siglec-9-marked effector memory CD8+ subset reportedly appeared to accumulate.

Sequencing was performed with immunoSEQ multiplex PCR; in TCRdb, only in-frame clones are kept and a portion is missing. The sample has about 30,000 clones, around three quarters seen once; the top ten hold about 6%. The CDR3 totals 14 residues. Germline V lookup: CDR1 SGHNT, CDR2 YYREEE (reference sequence). Trimming shortened V by 4 bases and J by 5 bases, and 15 bases separated the two germline ends. The TCR originated in a human donor in good health. The sample was Siglec-9- CD8+ T cells sorted from blood. This rearrangement joins TRBV5-4 to TRBJ1-2; a weak D match, TRBD1 (5 bases). DNA of the CDR3: TGTGCCAGCAGCCTCCCGGGGGAGTATTATGGCTACACCTTC. Protein product: CASSLPGEYYGYTF.